This TCR beta chain was captured by sequencing in a study of OX40 agonist ivuxolimab in advanced cancers. Clones were read by immunoSEQ multiplex PCR, and TCRdb kept only the in-frame ones, dropping some. The data show tens of thousands of clones, with about 94% seen just once and roughly a fifth held by the top ten. V gave up 4 bases and J gave up 7 bases, with 20 bases separating them. The germline CDR1 and CDR2 sequences are LNHDA and SQIVND (reference sequence). CDR3 length equals 15 residues. This TCR derives from an adult with an advanced solid tumor such as melanoma, head and neck, liver or kidney cancer. Material: CD4+ or CD8+ T cells sorted from blood, obtained in a trial of the OX40 agonist ivuxolimab. V gene TRBV19 combines with J gene TRBJ2-7; D uncertain. This CDR3 is CASSTYDRAVGEQYF. As DNA, the CDR3 is TGTGCCAGTAGTACATACGACCGGGCGGTGGGGGAGCAGTACTTC.